The 2 T cell receptor beta chains presented below share a single source sample, sequenced in a study. TCRdb re-called the 5' RACE reads through MiXCR, storing one row per CDR3 protein. The sample has 50,000 to 75,000 distinct CDR3 sequences; around a fifth are singletons. Sequenced sample: memory CD4+ T cells sorted from a lymph node. The subset denotes: memory CD4+ T cells, CD4+CD45RO+CD25-. Receptors originate from a female donor with breast cancer.

This clonotype was seen more than once but under ten times. CDR3 region: CASSLLGVASDEQYF. The CDR3 bases are TGTGCCAGCAGCTTACTGGGAGTTGCTTCTGACGAGCAGTACTTC. This chain connects TRBV7-3 to TRBJ2-7, with a tentative D call TRBD2 (5 bases). The germline gives CDR1 SGHTA, CDR2 FQGTGA. The CDR3 is 15 residues long. V was cut by 2 bases and J by 5 bases, with 16 bases left in between.

This clonotype was seen repeatedly, ten times or more. The chain combines TRBV7-2 with TRBJ2-7; 10 nucleotides line up with TRBD2. Per germline, CDR1 SGHTA and CDR2 FQGNSA. V shed 3 bases and J 4 bases; nucleotides not matched to a gene: 3. The CDR3 totals 14 residues. CDR3 nucleotide sequence: TGTGCCAGCAGCTTGCCTAGCGGGAGTTACGAGCAGTACTTC. Translated, it gives CASSLPSGSYEQYF. The variable domain in full, completed from reference TRBV7-2 and TRBJ2-7, reads GAGVSQSPSNKVTEKGKDVELRCDPISGHTALYWYRQSLGQGLEFLIYFQGNSAPDKSGLPSDRFSAERTGGSVSTLTIQRTQQEDSAVYLCASSLPSGSYEQYFGPGTRLTVT.